A single sample gave rise to the 17 T cell receptor beta chains below, sequenced in a study of blood T cells in healthy people across ages. Then a second PCR, running roughly 6 to 11 cycles, was carried out with a sample-barcoded 5' primer and a J-beta primer mix. TCRdb used MiXCR to reprocess the 5' RACE reads, holding one entry per CDR3 protein. The sample yields 700,000 to 900,000 distinct CDR3 sequences, roughly 24% seen once. These data also formed part of another study, on T cells of mothers and their children.

Material for sequencing was blood. The receptor source for this set is a boy younger than 18 in good health.

The rearrangement links TRBV10-3 to TRBJ1-2; 7 bases agree with TRBD1. With 7 bases clipped from V and 6 bases from J, the junction kept 8 bases outside the gene matches. Germline values: CDR1 ENHRY, CDR2 SYGVKD. There are 13 residues in the CDR3. CDR3 nucleotides: TGTGCCATCACCGCCGGGACAGCACATGGCTACACCTTC. The encoded protein is CAITAGTAHGYTF.

The DNA of the CDR3 is TGTGCCAGCAGTTTTGATTATTCCTCCTCCTACGAGCAGTACTTC. Translating gives CASSFDYSSSYEQYF. The V call is TRBV28, the J call TRBJ2-7; D gene uncertain. The CDR3 has 15 residues. CDR1 MDHEN and CDR2 SYDVKM come from the germline V gene. V shed 3 bases and J shed 0 bases, with 12 bases lying between them.

CDR3 amino acids: CASSLELGGYTF. The CDR3 DNA reads TGTGCCAGCAGCTTAGAGTTGGGAGGCTACACCTTC. The chain joins TRBV11-2 to TRBJ1-2; no clear D gene. Germline V gene sequence: CDR1 SGHAT, CDR2 FQNNGV. The ends were cut back, 0 bases at V and 8 bases at J, with 7 bases in the middle. This CDR3 is 12 amino acids long.

This rearrangement joins TRBV5-1 to TRBJ1-2, with 7 bases fitting TRBD1. Germline V lookup: CDR1 SGHRS, CDR2 YFSETQ. CDR3 length equals 13 residues. J was trimmed by 4 bases and V by 7 bases; bases with no gene match: 7. CDR3 nucleotide sequence: TGCGCCAGCCGGGACAGCGAGACCTATGGCTACACCTTC. It encodes CASRDSETYGYTF.

In this sample, this clonotype turned up once. A junction boundary mismatches the germline segment, possibly from a read error. V gene TRBV7-2 combines with J gene TRBJ1-5; possible D gene TRBD1, 6 bases. The length of the CDR3 is 16 residues. CDR1 and CDR2 (germline): SGHTA, FQGNSA. The CDR3 is CASSLADSRRIQPQHF. CDR3 sequence (DNA): TGTGCCAGCAGCCTAGCGGACAGCCGGCGGATCCAGCCCCAGCATTTT.

The chain is built from TRBV29-1 and TRBJ1-2, with D uncertain. The germline V gene has CDR1 SQVTM and CDR2 ANQGSEA. V lost 7 bases and J 4 bases, leaving 16 bases between the germline ends. The CDR3 is 13 amino acids. CDR3 sequence (DNA): TGCAGCGCCGGTCGGGAGGGCACCTATGGCTACACCTTC. It translates to CSAGREGTYGYTF.

The CDR3 coding sequence is TGTGCCAGCAGCCCCTACGGTTGGAACAATCAGCCCCAGCATTTT. Its protein is CASSPYGWNNQPQHF. V gene TRBV6-5 combines with J gene TRBJ1-5; D is uncertain. V lost 6 bases to trimming and J lost 3 bases, with 15 bases between them. Per the germline V gene, CDR1 is MNHEY and CDR2 is SVGAGI. The CDR3 runs to 15 residues.

This chain joins TRBV30 and TRBJ1-1; 7 positions match TRBD1. Germline values: CDR1 GTSNPN, CDR2 SVGIG (reference sequence). The V gene end was trimmed by 5 bases and the J gene end by 0 bases; junction bases not matched to a gene: 6. The CDR3 totals 14 residues. The CDR3 loop is CAWGWTGLNTEAFF. Here the CDR3 DNA reads TGTGCCTGGGGATGGACAGGACTGAACACTGAAGCTTTCTTT.

This rearrangement joins TRBV5-5 to TRBJ2-7, with D perhaps TRBD1 (7 bases). Germline V CDR1 and CDR2: SGHKS, YYEKEE (reference sequence). V was pared by 4 bases and J by 6 bases, with 17 bases between. The CDR3 sequence is 14 residues long. The CDR3 spells CASSRGTVPSEQYF. CDR3 sequence (DNA): TGTGCCAGCAGCCGCGGGACAGTCCCCTCCGAGCAGTACTTC. Full variable domain (outside the CDR3, taken from reference TRBV5-5 and TRBJ2-7): DAGVTQSPTHLIKTRGQQVTLRCSPISGHKSVSWYQQVLGQGPQFIFQYYEKEERGRGNFPDRFSARQFPNYSSELNVNALLLGDSALYLCASSRGTVPSEQYFGPGTRLTVT.

This rearrangement joins TRBV18 to TRBJ1-6; 8 bases align to TRBD1. Trimming took 6 bases from V and 7 from J; bases not matched to a gene: 5. Germline V lookup: CDR1 KGHSH, CDR2 LQKENI. This CDR3 has 14 residues. The CDR3 is CASSPGQVNSPLHF. For the CDR3, the DNA is TGTGCCAGCTCGCCGGGACAGGTGAATTCACCCCTCCACTTT.

Remarks on this clonotype: One junction end disagrees with the germline gene, perhaps due to a read error. The rearrangement joins TRBV5-1 to TRBJ2-5; D is undetermined. The J call could be wrong; TRBJ2-7 is a better fit for the DNA end. There are 11 residues in the CDR3. Germline CDR1 is SGHRS and CDR2 is YFSETQ. The CDR3: CAGSLSHEQYF. CDR3 in DNA: TGCGCCGGCAGCTTGAGCCACGAGCAGTACTTC.

This sequence joins TRBV6-6 and TRBJ1-4; the D gene is possibly TRBD1 (6 bases). The CDR3 spans 13 residues. CDR1 MNHNY and CDR2 SVGAGI come from the germline V gene (reference sequence). CDR3: CATGGLSNEKLFF. In nucleotides, the CDR3 is TGTGCTACCGGGGGGCTGTCTAATGAAAAACTGTTTTTT.

This chain connects TRBV7-9 to TRBJ1-3; TRBD1 might be the D (6 bases). Trimming shortened V by 11 bases and J by 0 bases, and 17 bases separated the two germline ends. The CDR3 runs 15 residues. Per germline, CDR1 SEHNR and CDR2 FQNEAQ (reference sequence). The DNA for the CDR3 is TGTGCCCTCCCTCAGGGGAGAGGCTCTGGAAACACCATATATTTT. It codes for CALPQGRGSGNTIYF. Full variable domain (remainder filled in from reference TRBV7-9 and TRBJ1-3): DTGVSQNPRHKITKRGQNVTFRCDPISEHNRLYWYRQTLGQGPEFLTYFQNEAQLEKSRLLSDRFSAERPKGSFSTLEIQRTEQGDSAMYLCALPQGRGSGNTIYFGEGSWLTVV.

The CDR3 region is CASSEFEQGAMYGYTF. CDR3 in DNA: TGTGCCAGCAGTGAATTCGAACAGGGGGCAATGTATGGCTACACCTTC. The chain has TRBV25-1 and TRBJ1-2; 9 bases are a match to TRBD1. The germline V gene encodes CDR1 MGHDK and CDR2 SYGVNS. This CDR3 has 16 residues. Losses at the gene ends were 1 base for V and 5 bases for J; bases not matched to a gene: 8.

This chain connects TRBV7-9 to TRBJ1-4; no firm D call. Per the germline V gene, CDR1 is SEHNR and CDR2 is FQNEAQ (reference sequence). This CDR3 contains 11 residues. V was trimmed by 4 bases and J by 6 bases, leaving 3 bases between them. The CDR3 protein is CASSSDEKLFF. In DNA form, the CDR3 reads TGTGCCAGCAGCTCTGATGAAAAACTGTTTTTT.

V usage is TRBV20-1 and J usage is TRBJ2-5; the D gene is possibly TRBD2 (6 bases). The better agreement between TRBJ2-1 and the DNA end casts doubt on the J call. This CDR3 has 15 residues. Germline V gene lookup returns CDR1 DFQATT and CDR2 SNEGSKA (reference sequence). This CDR3 is CSARDSGGSYNEQFF. For the CDR3, the DNA is TGCAGTGCTAGAGATAGCGGCGGGTCCTACAATGAGCAGTTCTTC.

This chain links TRBV11-2 with TRBJ1-2; TRBD1 is a possible D gene (5 bases). Germline V CDR1 and CDR2: SGHAT, FQNNGV. The CDR3 sequence is 15 residues long. Trimming shortened V by 5 bases and J by 2 bases, and 15 bases separated the two germline ends. The CDR3 DNA reads as TGTGCCAGCAGCCCGAACCGGGACGGAAACTATGGCTACACCTTC. It specifies CASSPNRDGNYGYTF.